These T cell receptor beta chains were read from a single sample in a study of T cells in Graves' hyperthyroidism and ophthalmopathy. TCRdb re-called the multiplex PCR reads through MiXCR, storing one row per CDR3 protein. The table records about 840,000 distinct CDR3 sequences, approximately 40% of them present only once. The sequencing input was blood. Receptor source: a man aged 18 to 29 with Graves' hyperthyroidism. Both conserved end residues are part of each CDR3. The order of the fields is V gene, clone size, J gene, D gene, CDR3 DNA, CDR3 protein. D genes are given only for firm matches. Not all rows give a size; the values are once, few, many and, for expanded clones, a class.

V gene: TRBV10-3
clone size: -
J gene: TRBJ2-3
D gene: -
CDR3 DNA: TGTGCCATCAGTGATGGGGATCTAGGTACGCAGTATTTT
CDR3 protein: CAISDGDLGTQYF

V gene: TRBV29-1
clone size: -
J gene: TRBJ2-2
D gene: TRBD2
CDR3 DNA: TGCAGCGTTCCGGGACTAGCGGGTGTCGGGGAGCTGCTTTTT
CDR3 protein: CSVPGLAGVGELLF

V gene: TRBV29-1
clone size: -
J gene: TRBJ2-7
D gene: -
CDR3 DNA: TGCAGCGTTGAAGTGCTTACTGGGGGCGAGCAGCACTTC
CDR3 protein: CSVEVLTGGEQHF

V gene: TRBV7-9
clone size: few
J gene: TRBJ1-1
D gene: -
CDR3 DNA: TGTGCCAGCAGCCCCGGGAGGGGCAGCAAAGCTTTCTTT
CDR3 protein: CASSPGRGSKAFF

V gene: TRBV10-3
clone size: -
J gene: TRBJ2-1
D gene: TRBD2
CDR3 DNA: TGTGCCATCAGTGGAGCGGGAGGGCCCTACAATGAGCAGTTCTTC
CDR3 protein: CAISGAGGPYNEQFF

V gene: TRBV25-1
clone size: many
J gene: TRBJ2-2
D gene: -
CDR3 DNA: TGTGCCAGCAGTGAATTCAGGGTAGACACCGGGGAGCTGTTTTTT
CDR3 protein: CASSEFRVDTGELFF

V gene: TRBV7-9
clone size: -
J gene: TRBJ1-1
D gene: TRBD1
CDR3 DNA: TGTGCCAGCAGCTTGCGCCCGGACAGGGGCGTGAACACTGAAGCTTTCTTT
CDR3 protein: CASSLRPDRGVNTEAFF

V gene: TRBV7-9
clone size: -
J gene: TRBJ2-7
D gene: -
CDR3 DNA: TGTGCCAGCAGTCATTCGTCCGGGACATCCTACGAGCAGTACTTC
CDR3 protein: CASSHSSGTSYEQYF

V gene: TRBV5-1
clone size: -
J gene: TRBJ2-7
D gene: TRBD1
CDR3 DNA: TGCGCCAGCAGCTCAGGGGACAGGGTCTTC
CDR3 protein: CASSSGDRVF

V gene: TRBV2
clone size: many
J gene: TRBJ1-5
D gene: -
CDR3 DNA: TGTGCCAGCAGTGAGCAGGGGTATAGCAATCAGCCCCAGCATTTT
CDR3 protein: CASSEQGYSNQPQHF

V gene: TRBV7-2
clone size: few
J gene: TRBJ1-3
D gene: -
CDR3 DNA: TGTGCCAGCAGCTTAGGGCCGTTGAACACCATATATTTT
CDR3 protein: CASSLGPLNTIYF

V gene: TRBV29-1
clone size: many
J gene: TRBJ1-1
D gene: -
CDR3 DNA: TGCAGCGTTCAAGATGGGAACACTGAAGCTTTCTTT
CDR3 protein: CSVQDGNTEAFF

V gene: TRBV7-2
clone size: many
J gene: TRBJ2-7
D gene: -
CDR3 DNA: TGTGCCAGCAGCCCAGCGACCTACGAGCAGTACTTC
CDR3 protein: CASSPATYEQYF

V gene: TRBV20-1
clone size: -
J gene: TRBJ2-7
D gene: -
CDR3 DNA: TGCAGTGCTAGCGAGAGAGGCCCCCTGGCCGAGCAGTACTTC
CDR3 protein: CSASERGPLAEQYF

V gene: TRBV12-3/TRBV12-4
clone size: few
J gene: TRBJ1-1
D gene: -
CDR3 DNA: TGTGCCAGCCTCAACAGAGTTTCTGAAGCTTTCTTT
CDR3 protein: CASLNRVSEAFF

V gene: TRBV19
clone size: -
J gene: TRBJ1-1
D gene: -
CDR3 DNA: TGTGCCATGGGGACTGAAGCTTTCTTT
CDR3 protein: CAMGTEAFF

V gene: TRBV7-8
clone size: -
J gene: TRBJ2-5
D gene: TRBD2
CDR3 DNA: TGTGCCAGCAGCTTAGTAATAGCGGGGAGCCAAGAGACCCAGTACTTC
CDR3 protein: CASSLVIAGSQETQYF

V gene: TRBV29-1
clone size: many
J gene: TRBJ2-7
D gene: -
CDR3 DNA: TGCAGCGTTGAAGAGACCCAAAACTACGAGCAGTACTTC
CDR3 protein: CSVEETQNYEQYF

V gene: TRBV7-3
clone size: few
J gene: TRBJ2-2
D gene: TRBD2
CDR3 DNA: TGTGCCAGCAGCTTAAATAGCGGGATGAACACCGGGGAGCTGTTTTTT
CDR3 protein: CASSLNSGMNTGELFF

V gene: TRBV29-1
clone size: -
J gene: TRBJ1-1
D gene: -
CDR3 DNA: TGCAGCGTTGAGGGGGCCATGAACACTGAAGCTTTCTTT
CDR3 protein: CSVEGAMNTEAFF

V gene: TRBV7-8
clone size: -
J gene: TRBJ1-1
D gene: TRBD1
CDR3 DNA: TGTGCCAGCAGCCAAGTGAACGACAGGGTCAGGGAAGCTTTCTTT
CDR3 protein: CASSQVNDRVREAFF

V gene: TRBV25-1
clone size: many
J gene: TRBJ1-2
D gene: -
CDR3 DNA: TGTGCCAGCAGTGAATATTTTATTAGTCAGGGAGATGGCTACACCTTC
CDR3 protein: CASSEYFISQGDGYTF